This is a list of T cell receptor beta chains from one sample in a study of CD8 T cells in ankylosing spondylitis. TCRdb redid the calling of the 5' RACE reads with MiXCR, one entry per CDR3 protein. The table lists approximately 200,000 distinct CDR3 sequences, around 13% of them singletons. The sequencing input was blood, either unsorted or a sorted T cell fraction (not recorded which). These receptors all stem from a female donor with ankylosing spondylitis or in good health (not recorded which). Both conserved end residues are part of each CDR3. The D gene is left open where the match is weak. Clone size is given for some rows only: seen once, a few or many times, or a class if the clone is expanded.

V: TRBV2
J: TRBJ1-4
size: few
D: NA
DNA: TGTGCCAGCAGTGAAGAGGGGGGGTCTAATGAAAAACTGTTTTTT
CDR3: CASSEEGGSNEKLFF

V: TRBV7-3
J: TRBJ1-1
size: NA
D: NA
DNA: TGTGCCAGCAGCACCCCCACCCCAAAGACCTTTGAGGCTTTCTTT
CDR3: CASSTPTPKTFEAFF

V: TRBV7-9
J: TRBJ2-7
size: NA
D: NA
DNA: TGTGCCAGCAGCTTAGGATTAGGGGATCCCTACGAGCAGTACTTC
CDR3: CASSLGLGDPYEQYF

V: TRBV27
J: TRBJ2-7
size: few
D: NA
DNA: TGTGCCAGCAGTTTTAGGGGGGCCGAGCAGTACTTC
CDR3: CASSFRGAEQYF

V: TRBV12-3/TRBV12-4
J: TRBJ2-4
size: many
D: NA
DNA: TGTGCCAGCAGTTTAGCGGGAGTGCGGAACATTCAGTACTTC
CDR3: CASSLAGVRNIQYF

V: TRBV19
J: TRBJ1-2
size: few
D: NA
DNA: TGTGCCAGTAGACTCGGGACCTTTTCTAACTATGGCTACACCTTC
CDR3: CASRLGTFSNYGYTF

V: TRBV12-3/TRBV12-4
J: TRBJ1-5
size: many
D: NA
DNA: TGTGCCAGCAGTTTGACTCAGGGGAATCAGCCCCAGCATTTT
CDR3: CASSLTQGNQPQHF

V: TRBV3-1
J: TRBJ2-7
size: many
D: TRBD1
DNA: TGTGCCAGCAGCCGCGGGACAGGAGGCACGTACGAGCAGTACTTC
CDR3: CASSRGTGGTYEQYF

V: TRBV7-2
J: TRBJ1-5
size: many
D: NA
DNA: TGTGCCAGCAGCTTCCCCGGGGGTAGCAATCAGCCCCAGCATTTT
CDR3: CASSFPGGSNQPQHF

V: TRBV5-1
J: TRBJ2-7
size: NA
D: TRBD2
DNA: TGCGCCAGCAGCTTGGGACTAGCGGGGAACTACTACGAGCAGTATTTC
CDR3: CASSLGLAGNYYEQYF

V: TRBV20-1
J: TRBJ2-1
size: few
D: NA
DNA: TGCAGTGCGATAGACGCAGAATGGGCCCATTACAATGAGCAGTTCTTC
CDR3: CSAIDAEWAHYNEQFF

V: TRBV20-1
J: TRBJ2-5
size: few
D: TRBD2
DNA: TGCAGTGCTATTGTACTGTGGACTAGCGGGAGGGCCGGGGAGACCCAGTACTTC
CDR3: CSAIVLWTSGRAGETQYF

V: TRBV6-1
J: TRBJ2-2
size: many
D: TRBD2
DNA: TGTGCCAGTTTGGGGCTAGCGGACACCGGGGAGCTGTTTTTT
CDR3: CASLGLADTGELFF

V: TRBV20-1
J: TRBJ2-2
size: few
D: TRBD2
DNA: TGCAGTGCTAAAGAGAGAGGACTAGCCGGCGGGGAGCTGTTTTTT
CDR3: CSAKERGLAGGELFF

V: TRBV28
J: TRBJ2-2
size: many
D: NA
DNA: TGTGCCAGCAGCCTCTCGCCGCAGGGCCTCTTTCGGGGCGGGGAGCTGTTTTTT
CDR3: CASSLSPQGLFRGGELFF

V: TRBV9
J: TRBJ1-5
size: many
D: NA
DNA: TGTGCCAGCAGCGTAGCGGCAGAAAATCAGCCCCAGCATTTT
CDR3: CASSVAAENQPQHF

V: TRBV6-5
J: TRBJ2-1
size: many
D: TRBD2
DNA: TGTGCCAGCAGTTACCGGGGGCCTTCACGGGAGGGCCCAGATGAGCAGTTCTTC
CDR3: CASSYRGPSREGPDEQFF

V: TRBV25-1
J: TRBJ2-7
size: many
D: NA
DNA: TGTGCCAGCAGTGCAAACTACGAGCAGTACTTC
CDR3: CASSANYEQYF

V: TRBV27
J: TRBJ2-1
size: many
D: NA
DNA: TGTGCCAGCAGTTTTAGTCCAGTTAGATACAATGAGCAGTTCTTC
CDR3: CASSFSPVRYNEQFF

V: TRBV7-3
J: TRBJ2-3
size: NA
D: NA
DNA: TGTGCCAGCAGCTCCCGCTTCCACGACAGCACAGATACGCAGTATTTT
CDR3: CASSSRFHDSTDTQYF

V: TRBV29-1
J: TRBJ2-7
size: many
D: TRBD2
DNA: TGCAGCTCTACTAGCGGTTACGAGCAGTACTTC
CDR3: CSSTSGYEQYF

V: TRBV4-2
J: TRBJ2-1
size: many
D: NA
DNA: TGTGCCAGCAGCCAAGAGGTCTCGGATGAGCAGTTCTTC
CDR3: CASSQEVSDEQFF

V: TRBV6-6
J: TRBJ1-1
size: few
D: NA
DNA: TGTGCCAGCAGTTACTCTCAGACAACTGAAGCTTTCTTT
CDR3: CASSYSQTTEAFF

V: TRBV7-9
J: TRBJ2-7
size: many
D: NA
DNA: TGTGCCAGCAGAAACGCTTACTCCTACGAGCAGTACTTC
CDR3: CASRNAYSYEQYF

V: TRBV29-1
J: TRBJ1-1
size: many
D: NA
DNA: TGCAGCGTTTCCCGGCAGATGAACACTGAAGCTTTCTTT
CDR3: CSVSRQMNTEAFF

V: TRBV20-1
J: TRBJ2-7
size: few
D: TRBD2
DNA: TGCAGTGCTAGTGGGCTAGCGGGAGTAGGCGAGCAGTACTTC
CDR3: CSASGLAGVGEQYF

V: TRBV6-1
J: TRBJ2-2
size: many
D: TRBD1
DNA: TGTGCCAGCAGTGACGGGACAGGGACCGGGGAGCTGTTTTTT
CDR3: CASSDGTGTGELFF

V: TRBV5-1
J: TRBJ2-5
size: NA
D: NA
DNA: TGCGCCAGCAGCCTCGGGGAGGAAGAGACCCAGTACTTC
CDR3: CASSLGEEETQYF

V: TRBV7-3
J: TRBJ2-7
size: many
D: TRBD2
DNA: TGTGCCAGCAGCTGGGGCGGCGGGAGCTTCGAGCAGTACTTC
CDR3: CASSWGGGSFEQYF

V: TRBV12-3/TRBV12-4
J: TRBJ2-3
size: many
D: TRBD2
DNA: TGTGCCAGCAGTTCCACCGGGACTAATACGCAGTATTTT
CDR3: CASSSTGTNTQYF

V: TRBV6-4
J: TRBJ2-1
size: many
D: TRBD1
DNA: TGTGCCAGCAGTGATACCGACAGGGGCTCCTACAATGAGCAGTTCTTC
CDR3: CASSDTDRGSYNEQFF

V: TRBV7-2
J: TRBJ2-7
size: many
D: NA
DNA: TGTGCCAGCAGCTTAGAAGACTCATCATACGAGCAGTACTTC
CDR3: CASSLEDSSYEQYF

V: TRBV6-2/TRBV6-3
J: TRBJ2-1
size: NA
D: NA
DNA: TGTGCCAGCAGTTGGGTCGGGAGCCACAATGAGCAGTTCTTC
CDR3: CASSWVGSHNEQFF

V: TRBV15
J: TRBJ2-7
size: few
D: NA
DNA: TGTGCCACCAGCAGAGATAGTTCAGCATCCTACGAGCAGTACTTC
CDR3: CATSRDSSASYEQYF

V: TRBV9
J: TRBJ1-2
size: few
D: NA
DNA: TGTGCCAGCAGCGTGCACCGGGACTCGCCATCAGCTAACTATGGCTACACCTTC
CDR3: CASSVHRDSPSANYGYTF

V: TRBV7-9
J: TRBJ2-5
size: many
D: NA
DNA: TGTGCCAGCAGCTGGAAGGGGCAAGAGACCCAGTACTTC
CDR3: CASSWKGQETQYF

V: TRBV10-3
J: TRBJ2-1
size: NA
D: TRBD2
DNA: TGTGCCATCAGTGAGTTATCTAGCGGGAGGAAGGGGAATGAGCAGTTCTTC
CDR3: CAISELSSGRKGNEQFF

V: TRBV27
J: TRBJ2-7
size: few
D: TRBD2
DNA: TGTGCCAGCAGTTGGTGGTTAGCGGGAGGGCTTAACGAGCAGTACTTC
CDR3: CASSWWLAGGLNEQYF

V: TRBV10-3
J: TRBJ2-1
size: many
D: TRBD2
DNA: TGTGCCATCAGATCCGGACTAGCGGGAGGGTCCTACAATGAGCAGTTCTTC
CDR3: CAIRSGLAGGSYNEQFF

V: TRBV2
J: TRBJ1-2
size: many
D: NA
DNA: TGTGCCAGCAGTGAAGCGCCGGAGATCTATGGCTACACCTTC
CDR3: CASSEAPEIYGYTF